A single sample is the source of the 5 T cell receptor beta chains below, sequenced in a study of early T cells in non-severe SARS-CoV-2 infection. MiXCR was run by TCRdb on the 5' RACE reads, yielding one entry per CDR3 protein. The sample contains fewer than 50,000 distinct CDR3 sequences, under 4.5% of which appear only once. What was sequenced was whole blood. These receptors originate from an adult who was a healthcare worker with PCR-confirmed SARS-CoV-2 infection or an uninfected control (not recorded which).

This clonotype was found many times. The V and J genes are TRBV9 and TRBJ2-7, with D maybe TRBD1 (7 bases). Trimming took off 0 bases at V and 5 bases at J, with 15 bases between the two ends. Germline lookup yields CDR1 SGDLS and CDR2 YYNGEE. This CDR3 is built from 15 residues. CDR3 amino acids: CASSVGGGGGHEQYF. The CDR3, as DNA: TGTGCCAGCAGCGTAGGAGGAGGAGGGGGCCACGAGCAGTACTTC.

V usage is TRBV20-1 and J usage is TRBJ2-2; D gene unclear. Germline assignment: CDR1 DFQATT and CDR2 SNEGSKA (reference sequence). CDR3 length: 12 amino acids. The germline V and J ends were trimmed by 2 bases and 2 bases, with 3 bases remaining between them. In nucleotides, the CDR3 is TGCAGTGCTAGATATAACACCGGGGAGCTGTTTTTT. The encoded protein is CSARYNTGELFF.

The gene calls are TRBV2 and TRBJ1-1; possibly TRBD1 for D (5 bases). Germline CDR1 is SNHLY and CDR2 is FYNNEI. Trimming took off 5 bases at V and 1 base at J, with 11 bases between the two ends. This CDR3 contains 14 residues. The CDR3, as DNA: TGTGCCAGCAGTATCCGGGACCAGAACACTGAAGCTTTCTTT. It is translated as CASSIRDQNTEAFF.

The chain carries TRBV7-2 and TRBJ2-3; D is unresolved. V shed 3 bases and J shed 3 bases, with 13 bases lying between them. CDR3 size: 15 residues. Germline V CDR1 and CDR2: SGHTA, FQGNSA. The CDR3: CASSLGRVWTDTQYF. Here the CDR3 DNA reads TGTGCCAGCAGCTTGGGTCGGGTCTGGACAGATACGCAGTATTTT.

The chain recombines TRBV21-1 with TRBJ2-1; TRBD1, the D gene given by the table, was not confirmed from the DNA. TRBV21-1 is classified as a pseudogene. The CDR3 runs to 18 residues. CDR3 sequence: CASSPNRGHSSSYNEQFF. CDR3 sequence (DNA): TGTGCCAGCAGCCCTAACCGGGGACATTCGAGCTCCTACAATGAGCAGTTCTTC.